The 20 T cell receptor beta chains reported below all come from one sample, sequenced in a study of T cell repertoires in cytomegalovirus infection. The antigens these receptors bind are not known. MiXCR, applied by TCRdb to the reads, yields one record per CDR3 protein. Counted here are 100,000 to 150,000 distinct CDR3 sequences, over 25% occurring once; the ten biggest clones make up 58%. Sequenced here: CD8+ T cells from cultured PBMCs, sampled from culture after CMV antigen stimulation. Every receptor here comes from a human donor in good health (CMV status not recorded). Some clones in this sample may be carry-over from other donors' samples.

This clonotype was seen more than once but under ten times. The chain joins TRBV6-2 or TRBV6-3 to TRBJ1-1; weak D call: TRBD1 (5 bases). The CDR3 runs 16 residues. Germline V gene sequence: CDR1 MNHEY, CDR2 SVGEGT. The germline V and J ends were trimmed by 5 bases and 0 bases, with 16 bases remaining between them. In nucleotides, the CDR3 is TGTGCCAGCAGTGAAGGGGACCGCCGAATGAACACTGAAGCTTTCTTT. Translation: CASSEGDRRMNTEAFF.

This clonotype occurred a few times. The chain joins TRBV6-6 to TRBJ1-6; possibly TRBD1 for D (5 bases). The length of the CDR3 is 13 residues. Germline CDR1 MNHNY, CDR2 SVGAGI (reference sequence). Trimming pared 5 bases from V and 8 bases from J, leaving 10 bases between. The CDR3 here is CASSGTWDSPLHF. Here the CDR3 DNA reads TGTGCCAGCAGTGGGACCTGGGATTCACCCCTCCACTTT.

The rearrangement links TRBV2 to TRBJ2-5; tentative D call: TRBD2 (5 bases). Per germline, CDR1 SNHLY and CDR2 FYNNEI. Deletions cut 1 base from V and 4 bases from J, with 13 bases between. The CDR3 runs to 15 residues. CDR3 amino acids: CASSEVASGGETQYF. CDR3 coding DNA: TGTGCCAGCAGTGAAGTGGCATCCGGAGGAGAGACCCAGTACTTC.

The rearrangement links TRBV29-1 to TRBJ2-1; a possible D gene is TRBD2 (6 bases). Germline assignment: CDR1 SQVTM and CDR2 ANQGSEA. The CDR3 is made up of 15 amino acids. Trimming took off 7 bases at V and 8 bases at J, with 24 bases between the two ends. The CDR3 sequence: CSAARRDSPTHEQFF. For the CDR3, the DNA is TGCAGCGCCGCCAGACGGGACTCCCCGACCCATGAGCAGTTCTTC.

The genes are TRBV7-6 and TRBJ2-3; D unclear. The length of the CDR3 is 15 residues. From germline, CDR1 is SGHVS and CDR2 FNYEAQ. V lost 3 bases and J 2 bases, leaving 12 bases between the germline ends. The CDR3 DNA is TGTGCCAGCAGCTTGTGGACCGGTATCACAGATACGCAGTATTTT. Encoded protein: CASSLWTGITDTQYF.

This clonotype was seen a handful of times. The chain has TRBV10-3 and TRBJ2-1; TRBD2 matches at 12 bases. Germline assignment: CDR1 ENHRY and CDR2 SYGVKD. This CDR3 is 15 amino acids long. J lost 9 bases, V lost 4 bases, and 7 bases had no gene match. Here the CDR3 reads CAISGPGLAGLEQFF. The CDR3 bases are TGTGCCATCAGTGGTCCCGGACTAGCGGGGCTTGAGCAGTTCTTC.

This chain uses TRBV2 with TRBJ1-2; D might be TRBD1 (6 bases). With 11 bases removed from V and 6 bases from J, the gap between germline ends came to 13 bases. The CDR3 is 11 amino acids. Germline CDR1 is SNHLY and CDR2 is FYNNEI. CDR3 amino acids: CASRGGHGYTF. The DNA for the CDR3 is TGTGCCTCCCGAGGGGGGCATGGCTACACCTTC.

This clonotype was observed a handful of times. The gene calls are TRBV12-3 or TRBV12-4 and TRBJ2-5; D remains ambiguous. Trimming stripped 5 bases from V and 5 bases from J, with 9 bases between. The CDR3 spans 12 residues. The CDR3 protein is CASSPPSETQYF. In nucleotides, the CDR3 is TGTGCCAGCAGTCCGCCTTCCGAGACCCAGTACTTC.

This clonotype was seen repeatedly, ten times or more. The gene calls are TRBV7-2 and TRBJ1-4, with 7 bases that match TRBD1. There are 19 residues in the CDR3. Looked up from germline, CDR1 is SGHTA and CDR2 is FQGNSA. Trimming removed 1 base from V and 3 bases from J; junction bases left unmatched: 14. As DNA, the CDR3 is TGTGCCAGCAGCTTAGTAGTGGGACAGCCGGGAGGGGCTAATGAAAAACTGTTTTTT. Protein sequence: CASSLVVGQPGGANEKLFF. The full variable domain, completed using reference TRBV7-2 and TRBJ1-4, is GAGVSQSPSNKVTEKGKDVELRCDPISGHTALYWYRQSLGQGLEFLIYFQGNSAPDKSGLPSDRFSAERTGGSVSTLTIQRTQQEDSAVYLCASSLVVGQPGGANEKLFFGSGTQLSVL.

This clonotype was detected a few times. This chain links TRBV7-4 with TRBJ1-3; D possibly corresponds to TRBD1 (5 bases). The germline CDR1 and CDR2 sequences are SGHVT and SQSDAQ. The CDR3 totals 16 residues. V lost 5 bases and J lost 0, with 14 bases in between. Written as DNA, the CDR3 is TGTGCCAGCAGCCCCAGGACAAGGGGCTCTGGAAACACCATATATTTT. It translates to CASSPRTRGSGNTIYF. The whole variable domain, remainder taken from reference TRBV7-4 and TRBJ1-3, is GAGVSQSPRYKVAKRGRDVALRCDSISGHVTLYWYRQTLGQGSEVLTYSQSDAQRDKSGRPSGRFSAERPERSVSTLKIQRTEQGDSAVYLCASSPRTRGSGNTIYFGEGSWLTVV.

The CDR3 DNA reads TGCAGCGTTGAATTGGCAGTAGGCGGGGAGCTGTTTTTT. Translating it yields CSVELAVGGELFF. The rearrangement uses TRBV29-1 and TRBJ2-2; D gene unclear. The V end was cut by 2 bases, the J end by 7 bases, with 11 bases between. The CDR3 is 13 residues long. Germline V gene data show CDR1 as SQVTM and CDR2 as ANQGSEA.

This clonotype was seen repeatedly, ten times or more. The chain employs TRBV7-2 and TRBJ1-6; 7 nucleotides line up with TRBD1. This CDR3 has 15 residues. CDR1 is SGHTA, CDR2 FQGNSA, per germline. V shed 6 bases, J shed 4 bases, and the junction held 6 bases outside the gene matches. CDR3 amino acids: CASRRDRLYNSPLHF. The DNA of the CDR3 is TGTGCCAGCAGACGGGACAGACTTTATAATTCACCCCTCCACTTT.

This clonotype was seen a single time. V and J are TRBV6-4 and TRBJ2-7; 7 nucleotides align to TRBD1. The CDR3 is 17 amino acids. Germline V gene lookup returns CDR1 MRHNA and CDR2 SNTAGT. V gave up 10 bases and J gave up 6 bases; unmatched junction bases: 24. The CDR3 coding sequence is TGTGCCACCGGGACAGCTTCTCCCCCGAGTGTGCCCTCCGAGCAGTACTTC. It codes for CATGTASPPSVPSEQYF.

This clonotype was seen at least ten times. The gene calls are TRBV7-8 and TRBJ1-5; 8 bases fit TRBD1. Trimming cost V 4 bases and J 2 bases; bases outside gene matches: 13. The CDR3 covers 18 residues. Germline CDR1 SGHVS, CDR2 FQNEAQ. The CDR3 loop reads CASSSTADRGRGNQPQHF. The CDR3 DNA is TGTGCCAGCAGCTCAACCGCCGACAGGGGCCGCGGCAATCAGCCCCAGCATTTT.

The chain carries TRBV28 and TRBJ2-7; 7 nucleotides align to TRBD2. With V trimmed by 4 bases and J by 0 bases, 15 bases remained unmatched. Germline loops: CDR1 MDHEN, CDR2 SYDVKM. The CDR3 runs to 18 residues. CDR3 nucleotides: TGTGCCAGCAGTTCCATCAGTGTGGGGGGGGGGACCTCCTACGAGCAGTACTTC. It specifies CASSSISVGGGTSYEQYF.

There are a few counts of this clonotype. This chain connects TRBV7-9 to TRBJ2-2; 7 bases map to TRBD2. With 5 bases clipped from V and 0 bases from J, the junction kept 15 bases outside the gene matches. Per the germline V gene, CDR1 is SEHNR and CDR2 is FQNEAQ (reference sequence). The CDR3 totals 19 residues. CDR3 loop: CASSPGPSGIHTNTGELFF. CDR3 bases: TGTGCCAGCAGCCCCGGCCCTAGCGGCATTCATACGAACACCGGGGAGCTGTTTTTT.

This rearrangement joins TRBV7-6 to TRBJ2-6; 9 nucleotides align to TRBD1. The CDR3 is 16 amino acids. V lost 4 bases, J lost 2 bases, and 3 bases stayed unmatched. Germline V gives CDR1 SGHVS, CDR2 FNYEAQ. The CDR3 region has the DNA TGTGCCAGCAGCTCTAGGACAGGGGCTGGGGCCAACGTCCTGACTTTC. Protein: CASSSRTGAGANVLTF. Using reference TRBV7-6 and TRBJ2-6 for the parts outside the CDR3, the full variable domain is GAGVSQSPRYKVTKRGQDVALRCDPISGHVSLYWYRQALGQGPEFLTYFNYEAQQDKSGLPNDRFSAERPEGSISTLTIQRTEQRDSAMYRCASSSRTGAGANVLTFGAGSRLTVL.

The chain uses TRBV7-6 and TRBJ1-2, with 9 nucleotides matching TRBD1. Germline V lookup: CDR1 SGHVS, CDR2 FNYEAQ. The trim removed 6 bases at V and 7 bases at J, leaving 6 bases unmatched. This CDR3 is built from 13 residues. CDR3 amino acids: CASRDRGQGGYTF. CDR3 in DNA: TGTGCCAGCAGGGACAGGGGTCAGGGTGGCTACACCTTC.

This clonotype showed up many times. The chain recombines TRBV7-2 with TRBJ2-7; weak D call: TRBD1 (6 bases). V was shortened by 10 bases and J by 2 bases, with 18 bases between the two germline ends. Germline values: CDR1 SGHTA, CDR2 FQGNSA. This CDR3 has 14 residues. CDR3 region: CANTLGDTPYEQYF. As DNA, the CDR3 is TGTGCCAACACCCTTGGGGACACTCCCTACGAGCAGTACTTC.

In this sample, this clonotype turned up a few times. The rearrangement joins TRBV6-6 to TRBJ1-2; D remains ambiguous. V was shortened by 2 bases and J by 8 bases, with 15 bases between the two germline ends. Germline CDR1 reads MNHNY; CDR2 reads SVGAGI (reference sequence). The CDR3 totals 14 residues. The CDR3 region has the DNA TGTGCCAGCAGTTACGCCCCCCGATTCGACGGCTACACCTTC. Its protein product is CASSYAPRFDGYTF.